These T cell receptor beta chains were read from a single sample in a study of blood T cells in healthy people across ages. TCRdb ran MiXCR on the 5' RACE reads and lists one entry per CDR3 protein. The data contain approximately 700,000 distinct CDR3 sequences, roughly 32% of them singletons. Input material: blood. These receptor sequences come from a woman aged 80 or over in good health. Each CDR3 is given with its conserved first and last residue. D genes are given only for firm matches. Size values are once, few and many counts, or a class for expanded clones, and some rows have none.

CDR3 protein: CAGSLETDYNEQFF; CDR3 DNA: TGTGCCGGCAGCCTCGAGACAGATTACAATGAGCAGTTCTTC; J gene: TRBJ2-1; clone size: NA; V gene: TRBV7-9; D gene: NA
CDR3 protein: CSGSPGSTKETQYF; CDR3 DNA: TGCAGTGGTTCTCCAGGGAGCACCAAAGAGACCCAGTACTTC; J gene: TRBJ2-5; clone size: many; V gene: TRBV20-1; D gene: NA
CDR3 protein: CASSLGSEDEKLFF; CDR3 DNA: TGTGCCAGCAGTTTGGGATCGGAGGATGAAAAACTGTTTTTT; J gene: TRBJ1-4; clone size: many; V gene: TRBV12-3/TRBV12-4; D gene: NA
CDR3 protein: CASSQGSSGVMAKTQYF; CDR3 DNA: TGTGCCAGCAGCCAAGGGAGTAGCGGGGTCATGGCGAAGACCCAGTACTTC; J gene: TRBJ2-5; clone size: many; V gene: TRBV3-1; D gene: TRBD2
CDR3 protein: CASSLSGRGPYGYTF; CDR3 DNA: TGTGCCAGCAGTTTATCGGGCAGGGGGCCCTATGGCTACACCTTC; J gene: TRBJ1-2; clone size: NA; V gene: TRBV27; D gene: TRBD1
CDR3 protein: CAVTELGQPQHF; CDR3 DNA: TGTGCCGTTACCGAGCTTGGGCAGCCCCAGCATTTT; J gene: TRBJ1-5; clone size: few; V gene: TRBV19; D gene: NA
CDR3 protein: CASTPGGYYEQYF; CDR3 DNA: TGCGCCAGCACCCCCGGGGGCTACTACGAGCAGTACTTC; J gene: TRBJ2-7; clone size: many; V gene: TRBV5-1; D gene: NA
CDR3 protein: CASSDGQGSTEAFF; CDR3 DNA: TGTGCCAGCAGTGACGGTCAGGGGAGCACTGAAGCTTTCTTT; J gene: TRBJ1-1; clone size: NA; V gene: TRBV6-4; D gene: NA
CDR3 protein: CASSPGAGVLNEKLFF; CDR3 DNA: TGCGCCAGCAGCCCCGGGGCCGGGGTGCTTAATGAAAAACTGTTTTTT; J gene: TRBJ1-4; clone size: many; V gene: TRBV5-1; D gene: NA
CDR3 protein: CASTLTLTGNGYTF; CDR3 DNA: TGTGCCAGCACCCTCACTTTGACAGGGAATGGCTACACCTTC; J gene: TRBJ1-2; clone size: NA; V gene: TRBV2; D gene: TRBD1
CDR3 protein: CASSASRGNYGYTF; CDR3 DNA: TGTGCCAGCAGCGCATCTCGGGGAAACTATGGCTACACCTTC; J gene: TRBJ1-2; clone size: many; V gene: TRBV2; D gene: NA
CDR3 protein: CASSKDTNPRERYF; CDR3 DNA: TGTGCCAGCAGCAAGGATACCAACCCGAGGGAGCGGTACTTC; J gene: TRBJ2-4; clone size: once; V gene: TRBV9; D gene: NA
CDR3 protein: CAWNQAGELFF; CDR3 DNA: TGTGCCTGGAACCAGGCCGGGGAGCTGTTTTTT; J gene: TRBJ2-2; clone size: few; V gene: TRBV30; D gene: NA
CDR3 protein: CASTVAGKETQYF; CDR3 DNA: TGTGCCAGCACCGTAGCGGGGAAGGAGACCCAGTACTTC; J gene: TRBJ2-5; clone size: NA; V gene: TRBV12-3/TRBV12-4; D gene: TRBD2
CDR3 protein: CASSLAPPPEEQFF; CDR3 DNA: TGTGCCAGCAGCTTAGCCCCCCCGCCGGAGGAGCAGTTCTTC; J gene: TRBJ2-1; clone size: many; V gene: TRBV7-2; D gene: NA
CDR3 protein: CASSMTGGLSDTQYF; CDR3 DNA: TGTGCCAGCAGCATGACCGGGGGTTTGTCAGATACGCAGTATTTT; J gene: TRBJ2-3; clone size: many; V gene: TRBV28; D gene: NA
CDR3 protein: CATSDFRRNGYTF; CDR3 DNA: TGTGCCACCAGTGATTTTCGTCGGAATGGCTACACCTTC; J gene: TRBJ1-2; clone size: many; V gene: TRBV24-1; D gene: NA
CDR3 protein: CASSGRRGETQYF; CDR3 DNA: TGTGCCAGCAGTGGCCGGCGCGGGGAGACCCAGTACTTC; J gene: TRBJ2-5; clone size: many; V gene: TRBV9; D gene: NA
CDR3 protein: CASSFIRAPYEQYF; CDR3 DNA: TGTGCCAGCAGTTTTATCAGGGCCCCCTACGAGCAGTACTTC; J gene: TRBJ2-7; clone size: many; V gene: TRBV28; D gene: NA
CDR3 protein: CASSFEVQETQYF; CDR3 DNA: TGTGCCAGCAGCTTCGAGGTCCAAGAGACCCAGTACTTC; J gene: TRBJ2-5; clone size: many; V gene: TRBV7-2; D gene: NA
CDR3 protein: CASSLGQGASPLHF; CDR3 DNA: TGTGCCAGCAGTCTGGGACAGGGGGCTTCACCCCTCCACTTT; J gene: TRBJ1-6; clone size: NA; V gene: TRBV28; D gene: TRBD1
CDR3 protein: CASSPRTGYGYTF; CDR3 DNA: TGTGCCAGCAGTCCGAGGACTGGCTATGGCTACACCTTC; J gene: TRBJ1-2; clone size: many; V gene: TRBV12-3/TRBV12-4; D gene: NA
CDR3 protein: CSAPQGRGSYEQYF; CDR3 DNA: TGCAGTGCCCCCCAGGGCAGGGGGTCTTACGAGCAGTACTTC; J gene: TRBJ2-7; clone size: many; V gene: TRBV20-1; D gene: TRBD1
CDR3 protein: CASSQMAGPGETQYF; CDR3 DNA: TGTGCCAGCAGCCAAATGGCAGGACCAGGAGAGACCCAGTACTTC; J gene: TRBJ2-5; clone size: many; V gene: TRBV3-1; D gene: NA
CDR3 protein: CATSRTGGSNQPQHF; CDR3 DNA: TGTGCCACCAGCAGGACAGGGGGGAGCAATCAGCCCCAGCATTTT; J gene: TRBJ1-5; clone size: NA; V gene: TRBV15; D gene: TRBD1
CDR3 protein: CASRPKLGSDEQYF; CDR3 DNA: TGTGCCAGCAGACCAAAACTAGGTAGCGACGAGCAGTACTTC; J gene: TRBJ2-7; clone size: many; V gene: TRBV7-2; D gene: NA
CDR3 protein: CASSRDPGQRDQPQHF; CDR3 DNA: TGTGCCAGCAGCAGAGATCCGGGACAGAGAGATCAGCCCCAGCATTTT; J gene: TRBJ1-5; clone size: NA; V gene: TRBV21-1; D gene: NA
CDR3 protein: CASSQEGSGGSYEQYF; CDR3 DNA: TGTGCCAGCAGCCAAGAGGGAAGCGGGGGCTCCTACGAGCAGTACTTC; J gene: TRBJ2-7; clone size: many; V gene: TRBV3-1; D gene: TRBD2
CDR3 protein: CASSPIFPDGIYEQYF; CDR3 DNA: TGCGCCAGCAGCCCAATCTTCCCAGACGGGATCTACGAGCAGTACTTC; J gene: TRBJ2-7; clone size: NA; V gene: TRBV4-1; D gene: NA
CDR3 protein: CASSLGAGGQADTQYF; CDR3 DNA: TGCGCCAGCAGCTTGGGTGCGGGGGGGCAGGCAGATACGCAGTATTTT; J gene: TRBJ2-3; clone size: NA; V gene: TRBV5-1; D gene: TRBD2
CDR3 protein: CASSYSKGGERGARRTQYF; CDR3 DNA: TGTGCCAGCAGTTACTCGAAAGGAGGTGAGCGGGGGGCCCGGAGAACGCAGTATTTT; J gene: TRBJ2-3; clone size: many; V gene: TRBV6-5; D gene: TRBD2
CDR3 protein: CASSLDRGAGYEQYF; CDR3 DNA: TGTGCCAGCAGCTTAGACAGGGGGGCGGGCTACGAGCAGTACTTC; J gene: TRBJ2-7; clone size: NA; V gene: TRBV7-6; D gene: TRBD1
CDR3 protein: CSVAHRGDTGERFF; CDR3 DNA: TGCAGCGTTGCCCACCGGGGGGACACCGGGGAGCGGTTTTTT; J gene: TRBJ2-2; clone size: NA; V gene: TRBV29-1; D gene: NA
CDR3 protein: CASRDIYEQYF; CDR3 DNA: TGTGCCAGCAGAGACATCTACGAGCAGTACTTC; J gene: TRBJ2-7; clone size: many; V gene: TRBV6-2/TRBV6-3; D gene: NA
CDR3 protein: CSVHLGGQETQYF; CDR3 DNA: TGCAGCGTTCACTTAGGGGGACAAGAGACCCAGTACTTC; J gene: TRBJ2-5; clone size: few; V gene: TRBV29-1; D gene: NA
CDR3 protein: CSARGGYNEQFF; CDR3 DNA: TGCAGTGCTAGGGGGGGGTACAATGAGCAGTTCTTC; J gene: TRBJ2-1; clone size: NA; V gene: TRBV20-1; D gene: TRBD2
CDR3 protein: CSSTGQIFQGAFF; CDR3 DNA: TGTTCCAGTACGGGACAGATCTTTCAGGGAGCTTTCTTT; J gene: TRBJ1-1; clone size: NA; V gene: TRBV2; D gene: TRBD1
CDR3 protein: CASSGSRDVRKVRVYEQYF; CDR3 DNA: TGTGCCAGCAGCGGTTCGCGGGACGTCAGGAAAGTACGTGTATACGAGCAGTACTTC; J gene: TRBJ2-7; clone size: many; V gene: TRBV21-1; D gene: NA
CDR3 protein: CASSQVLAGYEQYF; CDR3 DNA: TGCGCCAGCAGCCAAGTGCTAGCAGGGTACGAGCAGTACTTC; J gene: TRBJ2-7; clone size: NA; V gene: TRBV4-1; D gene: NA
CDR3 protein: CSARRDSYEQYF; CDR3 DNA: TGCAGTGCTAGAAGGGACAGCTACGAGCAGTACTTC; J gene: TRBJ2-7; clone size: many; V gene: TRBV20-1; D gene: TRBD1
CDR3 protein: CSASSDSLPHYGYTF; CDR3 DNA: TGCAGTGCTAGCTCGGACAGCCTCCCCCACTATGGCTACACCTTC; J gene: TRBJ1-2; clone size: many; V gene: TRBV20-1; D gene: NA
CDR3 protein: CASSEWGTNQPQHF; CDR3 DNA: TGTGCCAGCAGTGAGTGGGGGACCAATCAGCCCCAGCATTTT; J gene: TRBJ1-5; clone size: few; V gene: TRBV2; D gene: NA
CDR3 protein: CASSFISGLKRDTQYF; CDR3 DNA: TGCGCCAGCAGCTTTATTAGCGGGCTAAAACGGGATACGCAGTATTTT; J gene: TRBJ2-3; clone size: many; V gene: TRBV5-1; D gene: TRBD2
CDR3 protein: CASSLHGRGVEETQYF; CDR3 DNA: TGTGCCAGCAGCCTCCACGGTAGGGGGGTTGAAGAGACCCAGTACTTC; J gene: TRBJ2-5; clone size: NA; V gene: TRBV7-2; D gene: NA
CDR3 protein: CASKSPGYDEAFF; CDR3 DNA: TGTGCCAGCAAGAGCCCAGGGTATGATGAAGCTTTCTTT; J gene: TRBJ1-1; clone size: NA; V gene: TRBV28; D gene: NA
CDR3 protein: CSVLRGEQYF; CDR3 DNA: TGCAGTGTCCTGAGGGGGGAGCAGTACTTC; J gene: TRBJ2-4; clone size: NA; V gene: TRBV20-1; D gene: NA
CDR3 protein: CASSPDSDTGELFF; CDR3 DNA: TGTGCCAGCTCACCAGACTCCGACACCGGGGAGCTGTTTTTT; J gene: TRBJ2-2; clone size: many; V gene: TRBV18; D gene: NA
CDR3 protein: CASSLKGASDWGETQYF; CDR3 DNA: TGTGCCAGCAGCTTAAAAGGGGCCTCGGACTGGGGAGAGACCCAGTACTTC; J gene: TRBJ2-5; clone size: once; V gene: TRBV7-8; D gene: NA
CDR3 protein: CASSPLPWAGGNSYEQYF; CDR3 DNA: NA; J gene: TRBJ2-7; clone size: many; V gene: TRBV21-1; D gene: NA
CDR3 protein: CATSRGTGQGRSYEQYF; CDR3 DNA: TGTGCCACCAGCAGAGGAACGGGACAGGGGCGCTCCTACGAGCAGTACTTC; J gene: TRBJ2-7; clone size: many; V gene: TRBV15; D gene: TRBD1
CDR3 protein: CASSFWDRDEKLFF; CDR3 DNA: TGTGCCAGCAGTTTCTGGGACAGGGACGAAAAACTGTTTTTT; J gene: TRBJ1-4; clone size: many; V gene: TRBV6-6; D gene: TRBD1
CDR3 protein: CASSADDPWVGQVVTQYF; CDR3 DNA: TGTGCCAGCAGCGCAGACGACCCCTGGGTGGGGCAGGTCGTTACGCAGTATTTT; J gene: TRBJ2-3; clone size: NA; V gene: TRBV7-2; D gene: NA
CDR3 protein: CASSYFRDSFIEQYF; CDR3 DNA: TGTGCCAGCAGTTATTTCCGGGACAGTTTTATCGAGCAGTACTTC; J gene: TRBJ2-7; clone size: NA; V gene: TRBV10-3; D gene: TRBD1
CDR3 protein: CASSQPPKVGYAF; CDR3 DNA: TGTGCCAGCAGCCAGCCACCCAAGGTAGGCTACGCCTTC; J gene: TRBJ1-2; clone size: NA; V gene: TRBV4-2; D gene: NA
CDR3 protein: CASKDPGQGYEQYF; CDR3 DNA: TGTGCCAGCAAGGACCCGGGACAGGGTTACGAGCAGTACTTC; J gene: TRBJ2-7; clone size: many; V gene: TRBV2; D gene: TRBD1
CDR3 protein: CSVQRTGTNTDTQYF; CDR3 DNA: TGCAGCGTTCAAAGGACAGGTACCAACACAGATACGCAGTATTTT; J gene: TRBJ2-3; clone size: many; V gene: TRBV29-1; D gene: TRBD1
CDR3 protein: CASSYTSGSGDTQYF; CDR3 DNA: TGTGCCAGCAGTTATACTAGCGGGAGTGGAGATACGCAGTATTTT; J gene: TRBJ2-3; clone size: NA; V gene: TRBV7-2; D gene: TRBD2
CDR3 protein: CASSLRSRGGYTF; CDR3 DNA: TGTGCCAGCAGCTTAAGGTCACGGGGCGGCTACACCTTC; J gene: TRBJ1-2; clone size: few; V gene: TRBV7-8; D gene: NA
CDR3 protein: CASSPGTVPIRTDTQYF; CDR3 DNA: TGTGCCAGCAGTCCCGGGACAGTCCCTATCCGCACAGATACGCAGTATTTT; J gene: TRBJ2-3; clone size: many; V gene: TRBV5-6; D gene: TRBD1
CDR3 protein: CASSQDPKAPEQFF; CDR3 DNA: TGCGCCAGCAGCCAAGACCCCAAGGCCCCTGAGCAGTTCTTC; J gene: TRBJ2-1; clone size: many; V gene: TRBV4-3; D gene: NA